A selection of T cell receptor beta chains follows, all from one sample in a study of beta chain features in type 1 diabetes. Using immunoSEQ multiplex PCR, the repertoire was profiled, and TCRdb retains in-frame clones only, with some absent. This sample yields around 690,000 clones, of which around 12% are seen a single time; roughly 0.12% belongs to the top ten. Material for sequencing was naive CD4+ T cells from blood. These TCRs come from a man between 25 and 39 years old with type 1 diabetes. Each CDR3 is given with its conserved first and last residue. D genes are given only for firm matches. Size tells how often a clone was seen (once, few, many) or the class of an expanded clone, and some rows leave it out.

CDR3 length,V gene,clone size,J gene,D gene,CDR3 DNA,CDR3 protein
14,TRBV19,-,TRBJ1-5,-,TGTGCCAGTACCCGGCAGGGCTACAATCAGCCCCAGCATTTT,CASTRQGYNQPQHF
16,TRBV19,few,TRBJ2-6,-,TGTGCCAGTAGTCCCGCCCAGGGCTCTGGGGCCAACGTCCTGACTTTC,CASSPAQGSGANVLTF
13,TRBV4-3,few,TRBJ1-5,-,TGCGCCAGCAGCCAAGATCAGGGACAGCCCCAGCATTTT,CASSQDQGQPQHF
16,TRBV11-3,few,TRBJ2-7,-,TGTGCCAGCAGCTTAGAACCAGTTCGTCGGGGGATCGAGCAGTACTTC,CASSLEPVRRGIEQYF
14,TRBV29-1,-,TRBJ2-1,TRBD1,TGCAGCGTCCCTCCGGGACAGGGTTACAATGAGCAGTTCTTC,CSVPPGQGYNEQFF
14,TRBV7-3,-,TRBJ2-3,-,TGTGCCAGCAGCCTTACCCCTCAGAGGGATACGCAGTATTTT,CASSLTPQRDTQYF
13,TRBV9,-,TRBJ2-2,-,TGTGCCAGCAGCTCCGGGCTTAAAGGGGAGCTGTTTTTT,CASSSGLKGELFF
15,TRBV27,-,TRBJ2-7,TRBD1,TGTGCCAGCAGAGAACAGGGGGCTGGTTCCTACGAGCAGTACTTC,CASREQGAGSYEQYF
13,TRBV28,-,TRBJ2-3,-,TGTGCCAGCAGGGTTATGGGGTCAAATACGCAGTATTTT,CASRVMGSNTQYF
15,TRBV7-6,-,TRBJ1-4,TRBD1,TGTGCCAGCAGCGCACCGGGACAGCAAAATGAAAAACTGTTTTTT,CASSAPGQQNEKLFF
16,TRBV11-2,few,TRBJ2-2,-,TGTGCCAGCAGCTTAAGGCTTTTCGGGGGCACCGGGGAGCTGTTTTTT,CASSLRLFGGTGELFF
12,TRBV7-9,few,TRBJ1-2,-,TGTGCCAGCAGCCCGGCAGAACATGGCTACACCTTC,CASSPAEHGYTF
15,TRBV7-2,-,TRBJ2-7,-,TGTGCCAGCAGCTTAGTCCGGGAAAGCGGCTCCGAGCAGTACTTC,CASSLVRESGSEQYF
15,TRBV19,-,TRBJ2-2,-,TGTGCCAGTAGTTCCTGGACAGCGAACACCGGGGAGCTGTTTTTT,CASSSWTANTGELFF
13,TRBV5-1,-,TRBJ1-1,-,TGCGCCAGCAGCACGGGGAAGGACACTGAAGCTTTCTTT,CASSTGKDTEAFF
16,TRBV4-3,-,TRBJ1-2,-,TGCGCCAGCAGCCAAGAACCCGAGCCGGGCGCCTATGGCTACACCTTC,CASSQEPEPGAYGYTF
13,TRBV6-5,few,TRBJ1-5,-,TGTGCCAGCAGTTACGTGACGGGCGACCCCCAGCATTTT,CASSYVTGDPQHF
15,TRBV5-4,few,TRBJ2-2,-,TGTGCCAGCACCCGGGACGCAAAGGGGACCGGGGAGCTGTTTTTT,CASTRDAKGTGELFF
13,TRBV6-5,-,TRBJ2-1,-,TGTGCCAGCAGTTACGAGATAGGTAGGGAGCAGTTCTTC,CASSYEIGREQFF
12,TRBV6-1,-,TRBJ2-7,-,TGTGCCAGCAGTGAAGCCAGTTACGAGCAGTACTTC,CASSEASYEQYF
16,TRBV13,few,TRBJ1-6,-,TGTGCCAGCAGGAACACAGAGAGCTCCTATAATTCACCCCTCCACTTT,CASRNTESSYNSPLHF
15,TRBV11-2,-,TRBJ2-3,-,TGTGCCAGCAGCTCCACTAGCCCGGGCACAGATACGCAGTATTTT,CASSSTSPGTDTQYF
15,TRBV19,few,TRBJ1-5,-,TGTGCCAGTAGTATAGAGGGCAGGGGAAATCAGCCCCAGCATTTT,CASSIEGRGNQPQHF
12,TRBV25-1,-,TRBJ2-5,-,TGTGCCAGCAGTGAAAGTCGGGAGACCCAGTACTTC,CASSESRETQYF
16,TRBV4-2,few,TRBJ2-7,TRBD1,TGTGCCAGCAGCCAAGATAGGATGGGACAGGCGTACGAGCAGTACTTC,CASSQDRMGQAYEQYF
16,TRBV10-3,-,TRBJ2-1,TRBD2,TGTGCCATCCGCACTTCGGGAGGAAGGTCCTACAATGAGCAGTTCTTC,CAIRTSGGRSYNEQFF
15,TRBV28,-,TRBJ2-5,-,TGTGCCAGCAGTTTATGGTCCCAGGGTCGAGAGACCCAGTACTTC,CASSLWSQGRETQYF
13,TRBV6-5,-,TRBJ2-1,-,TGTGCCAGCAGTTACGAGACTCGCAATGAGCAGTTCTTC,CASSYETRNEQFF
15,TRBV10-3,few,TRBJ1-5,TRBD1,TGTGCCATCAGTGTGGGGACAGGGACGGAACAGCCCCAGCATTTT,CAISVGTGTEQPQHF
13,TRBV6-5,-,TRBJ2-1,-,TGTGCCAGCAGTTACAGCAGGGACAATGAGCAGTTCTTC,CASSYSRDNEQFF
16,TRBV5-1,few,TRBJ2-2,-,TGCGCCAGCAGCTTGGCTGGCAGCCTCATCACCGGGGAGCTGTTTTTT,CASSLAGSLITGELFF
16,TRBV6-5,few,TRBJ1-5,-,TGTGCCAGCAGTTACGCGAGGGGGGTGAGCAATCAGCCCCAGCATTTT,CASSYARGVSNQPQHF
14,TRBV18,-,TRBJ2-7,-,TGTGCCAGCTCACCCCAGACAGGATCCTACGAGCAGTACTTC,CASSPQTGSYEQYF
13,TRBV4-2,-,TRBJ2-3,-,TGTGCCAGCAGGCGGACTATCCCAGATACGCAGTATTTT,CASRRTIPDTQYF
15,TRBV23-1,-,TRBJ1-2,TRBD1,TGCGCCAGCAGTCTTACAGGGGGGCCGCCCTATGGCTACACCTTC,CASSLTGGPPYGYTF
14,TRBV5-4,few,TRBJ2-3,-,TGTGCCAGCAGCTTGCCACAGTTTAGAGATACGCAGTATTTT,CASSLPQFRDTQYF
11,TRBV2,-,TRBJ1-2,-,TGTGCCAGCATGGTTAACTATGGCTACACCTTC,CASMVNYGYTF
13,TRBV5-6,few,TRBJ1-2,-,TGTGCCAGCAGTCCGACAGCTAACTATGGCTACACCTTC,CASSPTANYGYTF
15,TRBV7-2,few,TRBJ2-1,TRBD1,TGTGCCAGCAGCTTACAGCAGGGGGCACTGAATGAGCAGTTCTTC,CASSLQQGALNEQFF
15,TRBV7-2,-,TRBJ2-1,TRBD1,TGTGCCAGCAGCAGGGGGACAGGGGATCAAAATGAGCAGTTCTTC,CASSRGTGDQNEQFF
14,TRBV7-2,-,TRBJ2-4,TRBD2,TGTGCCAGCAGTCTAGCGGGGGTCAGTTACATTCAGTACTTC,CASSLAGVSYIQYF
14,TRBV10-3,few,TRBJ1-2,-,TGTGCCTCTAATAGCCCTCCAGGGTCGTACGGCTACACCTTC,CASNSPPGSYGYTF
16,TRBV28,few,TRBJ2-2,-,TGTGCCAGCAGCCTCGATCCGGCGGAGATCACCGGGGAGCTGTTTTTT,CASSLDPAEITGELFF